The clone carrying this T cell receptor (beta chain) registers medium-sized by frequency. The data derive from a study of T cell clusters in autoimmune cytopenias. Each sample's input was roughly 230 ng genomic DNA, 35,000 to 40,000 genome equivalents. TRB was amplified by touch-down multiplex PCR, primer pools A and B combined. TCRdb reprocessed the multiplex PCR reads, keeping one entry per CDR3 protein, no DNA. This table lists roughly 10,000 distinct CDR3 sequences. Germline loops: CDR1 GTSNPN, CDR2 SVGIG (reference sequence). The CDR3 loop spans 18 amino acids. These data were also filed under a second study, of T cell repertoires in aging, cancer and after chemotherapy. That investigation notes: Over several months to years, re-sampled healthy donor repertoires clearly shared clones.

The chain is built from TRBV30 and TRBJ2-2. The sequenced material came from peripheral blood. The clonotype was recovered from a human donor in good health. The CDR3 here is CAWIHRRHSRANTGELFF.